The entry below gives a single TCR beta chain sequence along with its context. This CDR3 contains 16 residues. V trimming: 0 bases; J trimming: 2 bases; junction bases outside the gene matches: 6. Germline CDR1 is LNHNV and CDR2 is YYDKDF (reference sequence). The sample originates from a study of blood T cell repertoires in COVID-19. The wider study: The samples span acute and convalescent COVID-19 from the United States, Italy and Spain. Sources were T cells, B-cell-depleted T cells, or PBMCs; the material itself was cDNA or gDNA.

Authors' analysis steps: Amplifying reference gene primers gave estimates of nucleated cell counts. Only in-frame clones appear in the TCRdb table, and some are missing; sequencing was by immunoSEQ multiplex PCR. V and J calls and clone size are those listed in that table; D and trimming were worked out from the DNA. There are 250,000 or so clones in the sample; 70% to 90% occur only once, and about 3% lies in the top ten. This chain uses TRBV15 with TRBJ1-2, with 7 bases lining up with TRBD1. Specimen: peripheral blood. This clonotype originated in a woman between 25 and 40 years old with active or convalescent COVID-19. CDR3 DNA: TGTGCCACCAGCAGAGATGGAACAGGGGTCAACTATGGCTACACCTTC. This codes for CATSRDGTGVNYGYTF.